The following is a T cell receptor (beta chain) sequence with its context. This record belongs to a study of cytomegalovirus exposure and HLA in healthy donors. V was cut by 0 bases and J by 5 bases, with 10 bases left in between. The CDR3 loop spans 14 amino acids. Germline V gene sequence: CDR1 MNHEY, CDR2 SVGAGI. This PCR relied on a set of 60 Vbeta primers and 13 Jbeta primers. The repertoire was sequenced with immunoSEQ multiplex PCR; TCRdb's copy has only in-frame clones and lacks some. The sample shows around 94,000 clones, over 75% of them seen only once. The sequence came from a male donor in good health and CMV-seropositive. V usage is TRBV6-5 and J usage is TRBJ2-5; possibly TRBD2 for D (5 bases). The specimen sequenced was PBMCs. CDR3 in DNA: TGTGCCAGCAGTTACTCGAGCGGTTTTGAGACCCAGTACTTC. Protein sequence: CASSYSSGFETQYF.